These 29 T cell receptor beta chains were all obtained from the same sample, sequenced in a study of early T cells in non-severe SARS-CoV-2 infection (dated by TCRdb to 2020 to 2022). The method behind the library was 5' RACE. Sequencer: NextSeq 500. TCRdb reprocessing: public reads trimmed at Q25 with fastp, clones called with MiXCR, in-frame beta chains kept. Every distinct CDR3 protein forms one entry, paired with its most common genes and DNA. Present in this sample are 56,000 or so distinct CDR3 sequences, approximately 16% of which were seen just once. The top ten clonotypes cover roughly 3.9% of the sample. Sequenced here: whole blood, sampled at baseline. These receptors were obtained from an adult who was a healthcare worker with PCR-confirmed SARS-CoV-2 infection or an uninfected control (not recorded which).

This clonotype was detected ten times or more. The chain links TRBV12-3 or TRBV12-4 to TRBJ2-1; D perhaps matches TRBD1 (6 bases). The germline V and J ends were trimmed by 6 bases and 9 bases, with 15 bases remaining between them. The CDR3 is made up of 13 amino acids. Here the CDR3 DNA reads TGTGCCAGCAGAATACAGGGTTTTGGTGAGCAGTTCTTC. Residues: CASRIQGFGEQFF.

This clonotype was observed many times. CDR3 amino acids: CSARKQPYNEQFF. The CDR3 DNA follows: TGCAGTGCTAGGAAACAGCCTTACAATGAGCAGTTCTTC. V is TRBV20-1 and J is TRBJ2-1; no clear D gene. This CDR3 spans 13 amino acids. CDR1 is DFQATT, CDR2 SNEGSKA, per germline (reference sequence). The V end lost 3 bases, the J end lost 4 bases, and 10 bases lay between the germline ends.

This clonotype was seen only a few times. The rearrangement links TRBV18 to TRBJ1-1; D is perhaps TRBD1 (5 bases). The V and J ends lost 2 bases and 3 bases respectively, with 7 bases between them. In germline, CDR1 is KGHSH, CDR2 LQKENI. The CDR3 runs to 13 residues. The chain's CDR3 is CASSPRGDTEAFF. The CDR3 DNA reads TGTGCCAGCTCACCAAGAGGGGACACTGAAGCTTTCTTT.

The J gene is TRBJ2-7, the V gene TRBV3-1, with a possible D match to TRBD1 (6 bases). Germline lookup yields CDR1 LGHDT and CDR2 YNNKEL (reference sequence). There are 14 residues in the CDR3. V gave up 0 bases and J gave up 1 base, with 7 bases separating them. The CDR3 nucleotides are TGTGCCAGCAGCCAAGATGACAGGTCCTACGAGCAGTACTTC. The encoded protein is CASSQDDRSYEQYF.

This chain uses TRBV18 with TRBJ2-1, with 10 bases identical to TRBD2. From germline, CDR1 is KGHSH and CDR2 LQKENI. The CDR3 extends over 15 amino acids. Germline trimming cut 0 bases from V and 10 bases from J; bases unmatched to any gene: 6. CDR3 sequence (DNA): TGTGCCAGCTCACCACCGTCTAGCGGGAGACACGAGCAGTTCTTC. It translates to CASSPPSSGRHEQFF.

This clonotype has only a few counts. This chain joins TRBV12-3 or TRBV12-4 and TRBJ2-1, with D possibly being TRBD2 (7 bases). Trimming removed 0 bases from V and 9 bases from J, with 15 bases in between. CDR3 length equals 15 residues. CDR3: CASSLAGGALAEQFF. CDR3 nucleotides: TGTGCCAGCAGTTTAGCGGGGGGGGCCCTAGCTGAGCAGTTCTTC.

This clonotype was counted a few times. This chain uses TRBV27 with TRBJ1-2; perhaps TRBD1 as D (6 bases). V lost 3 bases and J 7 bases, leaving 18 bases between the germline ends. The CDR3 totals 15 residues. Germline V CDR1 and CDR2: MNHEY, SMNVEV (reference sequence). CDR3 amino acids: CASSLRQGRIGGYTF. For the CDR3, the DNA is TGTGCCAGCAGTTTGAGGCAGGGGAGGATCGGTGGCTACACCTTC.

The table lists this clonotype with a few counts. The chain has TRBV7-2 and TRBJ2-4, with 15 bases fitting TRBD2. V lost 1 base, J lost 7 bases, and 11 bases stayed unmatched. Germline V gene sequence: CDR1 SGHTA, CDR2 FQGNSA. The CDR3 length is 19 residues. The CDR3 DNA reads as TGTGCCAGCAGCTTAGATGGGGGACTAGCGGGAGGACCAGGGAACATTCAGTACTTC. It translates to CASSLDGGLAGGPGNIQYF.

This clonotype appeared many times. CDR3 in DNA: TGTGCCAGCAGCGTAGGAGGCAGTCTAAACTATGGCTACACCTTC. Translated: CASSVGGSLNYGYTF. The gene calls are TRBV9 and TRBJ1-2, with D unclear. The CDR3 runs 15 residues. V was shortened by 0 bases and J by 2 bases, with 11 bases between the two germline ends. Germline V gives CDR1 SGDLS, CDR2 YYNGEE.

This clonotype turned up a few times. The V gene is TRBV29-1, the J gene TRBJ1-1, with unresolved D. This CDR3 is 12 amino acids long. V lost 3 bases and J 8 bases, leaving 13 bases between the germline ends. CDR1 is SQVTM and CDR2 is ANQGSEA in the germline V gene. CDR3 in DNA: TGCAGCGTTGACAGGCCCCCGAGGGAAGCTTTCTTT. This sequence encodes CSVDRPPREAFF.

This clonotype has just a few counts. The gene calls are TRBV6-5 and TRBJ2-7, with a weak D call TRBD2 (6 bases). Germline lookup yields CDR1 MNHEY and CDR2 SVGAGI. This CDR3 contains 14 residues. Between the trimmed V and J ends, which lost 4 bases and 2 bases, there was a span of 12 bases. The CDR3 DNA follows: TGTGCCAGCAGTTCGTATAGCGGCGCCTACGAGCAGTACTTC. Translating it yields CASSSYSGAYEQYF.

There are many counts of this clonotype. The rearrangement links TRBV7-3 to TRBJ2-3; 14 bases fit TRBD2. The CDR3 contains 17 residues. V shed 0 bases and J 4 bases; nucleotides not matched to a gene: 3. CDR1 and CDR2 from the germline V gene are SGHTA and FQGTGA. CDR3 amino acids: CASSLTGLAGVSDTQYF. The CDR3 bases are TGTGCCAGCAGCTTAACGGGACTAGCGGGAGTATCAGATACGCAGTATTTT.

This clonotype has a count of ten or more. V is TRBV5-1 and J is TRBJ2-7, with D possibly matching TRBD1 (6 bases). V lost 9 bases and J lost 6, with 19 bases in between. Germline-derived CDR1 and CDR2 are SGHRS and YFSETQ. The length of the CDR3 is 13 residues. In DNA, the CDR3 is TGCGCCACCGCGTACTTGAGAGGGGGCGAGCAGTACTTC. Amino acid sequence: CATAYLRGGEQYF.

There are many counts of this clonotype. This sequence joins TRBV3-1 and TRBJ2-7; 7 positions match TRBD1. Germline V gene sequence: CDR1 LGHDT, CDR2 YNNKEL (reference sequence). J lost 2 bases, V lost 4 bases, and 5 bases had no gene match. The CDR3 consists of 14 residues. The CDR3 DNA reads as TGTGCCAGCAGCCCCCGGGACAGCCCCTACGAGCAGTACTTC. Its protein is CASSPRDSPYEQYF.

This clonotype was detected many times. The rearrangement uses TRBV6-6 and TRBJ1-2; D is undetermined. The V gene's germline CDR1 is MNHNY and CDR2 SVGAGI (reference sequence). The length of the CDR3 is 13 residues. V shed 5 bases and J shed 0 bases, with 7 bases lying between them. The CDR3 nucleotides read TGTGCCAGCAGTGCGTTTCCTAACTATGGCTACACCTTC. It encodes CASSAFPNYGYTF.

The chain carries TRBV7-9 and TRBJ2-3, with a tentative D call TRBD1 (6 bases). V dropped 5 bases and J dropped 2 bases, with 17 bases sitting between them. The CDR3 sequence is 16 residues long. Germline-derived CDR1 and CDR2 are SEHNR and FQNEAQ (reference sequence). CDR3 loop: CASSPSRDTSTDTQYF. CDR3 nucleotide sequence: TGTGCCAGCAGCCCATCCCGGGACACCTCCACAGATACGCAGTATTTT.

This clonotype was recorded at least ten times. The rearrangement uses TRBV5-1 and TRBJ1-2, with TRBD1 as a possible D gene (5 bases). CDR3 length: 15 residues. V was trimmed by 0 bases and J by 0 bases, leaving 9 bases between them. Germline assignment: CDR1 SGHRS and CDR2 YFSETQ. The DNA of the CDR3 is TGCGCCAGCAGCTTGGGGGACGGTACTAACTATGGCTACACCTTC. Its translation is CASSLGDGTNYGYTF.

This clonotype was recorded many times. The DNA for the CDR3 is TGTGCCAGCAGCTTAGCGAGCGGAGGCACAGATACGCAGTATTTT. Its translation is CASSLASGGTDTQYF. The V and J genes are TRBV7-9 and TRBJ2-3; TRBD2 might be the D (5 bases). The germline V gene has CDR1 SEHNR and CDR2 FQNEAQ (reference sequence). Trimming cost V 0 bases and J 1 base, with 8 bases left between them. The CDR3 is 15 residues long. Supplemented by reference TRBV7-9 and TRBJ2-3, the full variable domain reads DTGVSQNPRHKITKRGQNVTFRCDPISEHNRLYWYRQTLGQGPEFLTYFQNEAQLEKSRLLSDRFSAERPKGSFSTLEIQRTEQGDSAMYLCASSLASGGTDTQYFGPGTRLTVL.

This clonotype was observed a handful of times. The V and J genes are TRBV11-2 and TRBJ2-7, with a weak D call TRBD1 (5 bases). V lost 5 bases and J lost 4, with 12 bases in between. This CDR3 spans 13 amino acids. Germline V gene lookup returns CDR1 SGHAT and CDR2 FQNNGV. DNA for the CDR3: TGTGCCAGCAGCCCCGATAGGGGTTACGAGCAGTACTTC. Protein: CASSPDRGYEQYF. Together with reference TRBV11-2 and TRBJ2-7, the CDR3 gives the full variable domain: EAGVAQSPRYKIIEKRQSVAFWCNPISGHATLYWYQQILGQGPKLLIQFQNNGVVDDSQLPKDRFSAERLKGVDSTLKIQPAKLEDSAVYLCASSPDRGYEQYFGPGTRLTVT.

In this sample, this clonotype turned up many times. The chain recombines TRBV12-3 or TRBV12-4 with TRBJ2-7; TRBD1 aligns across 9 bases. The trim removed 6 bases at V and 3 bases at J, leaving 6 bases unmatched. The CDR3 sequence is 14 residues long. The CDR3 sequence: CASSPGTGIYEQYF. The CDR3 nucleotides read TGTGCCAGCAGCCCCGGGACAGGGATCTACGAGCAGTACTTC.

This clonotype was observed at least ten times. The rearrangement joins TRBV6-1 to TRBJ1-1, with TRBD1 as a possible D gene (5 bases). The CDR3 runs to 14 residues. CDR1 is MNHNS and CDR2 is SASEGT in the germline V gene. The V end lost 3 bases, the J end lost 4 bases, and 12 bases lay between the germline ends. CDR3 sequence: CASSEGTDGTEAFF. In DNA form, the CDR3 reads TGTGCCAGCAGTGAGGGGACGGACGGCACTGAAGCTTTCTTT.

The chain combines TRBV4-1 with TRBJ2-2; D might be TRBD1 (6 bases). Per the germline V gene, CDR1 is MGHRA and CDR2 is YSYEKL. V was pared by 4 bases and J by 11 bases, with 14 bases between. The CDR3 is 13 amino acids. CDR3 sequence reads: CASSRGLLLELFF. In nucleotides, the CDR3 is TGCGCCAGCAGCCGGGGGCTTCTCTTAGAGCTGTTTTTT.

This clonotype was recorded many times. This chain joins TRBV3-1 and TRBJ2-4; TRBD2 might be the D (5 bases). CDR1 is LGHDT, CDR2 YNNKEL, per germline (reference sequence). The CDR3 is 13 amino acids. V lost 4 bases, J lost 7 bases, and 11 bases lay in between. CDR3 amino acids: CASSRGLENIQYF. The CDR3 DNA reads as TGTGCCAGCAGCCGCGGGCTTGAGAACATTCAGTACTTC. The variable domain in full, with the rest retrieved from reference TRBV3-1 and TRBJ2-4, is DTAVSQTPKYLVTQMGNDKSIKCEQNLGHDTMYWYKQDSKKFLKIMFSYNNKELIINETVPNRFSPKSPDKAHLNLHINSLELGDSAVYFCASSRGLENIQYFGAGTRLSVL.

There are a few counts of this clonotype. The chain recombines TRBV5-1 with TRBJ2-7, with 14 bases fitting TRBD2. J lost 3 bases, V lost 3 bases, and 20 bases had no gene match. The CDR3 runs to 21 residues. Per the germline V gene, CDR1 is SGHRS and CDR2 is YFSETQ. The CDR3 loop is CASSSTGGGGLAGGSYYEQYF. In DNA, the CDR3 is TGCGCCAGCAGCTCAACAGGGGGCGGAGGACTAGCGGGAGGTTCATACTACGAGCAGTACTTC.

V usage is TRBV5-1 and J usage is TRBJ2-7; D unclear. The length of the CDR3 is 14 residues. Trimming removed 4 bases at V and 3 bases at J, with 14 bases between. Germline V gene data show CDR1 as SGHRS and CDR2 as YFSETQ. CDR3 nucleotides: TGCGCCAGCAGCCCCTCGCAGGCTAACTACGAGCAGTACTTC. Protein: CASSPSQANYEQYF.

This clonotype has only a few counts. The genes are TRBV27 and TRBJ2-7; 10 positions match TRBD2. CDR1 is MNHEY, CDR2 SMNVEV, per germline (reference sequence). This CDR3 has 13 amino acids. V was clipped by 10 bases and J by 3 bases; unmatched bases: 6. CDR3 coding DNA: TGTGCCAACCGACTAGCGGGTCACTACGAGCAGTACTTC. Translated: CANRLAGHYEQYF.

The chain recombines TRBV11-2 with TRBJ1-3; 8 nucleotides match TRBD1. Germline V gives CDR1 SGHAT, CDR2 FQNNGV. V was pared by 0 bases and J by 1 base, with 8 bases of the junction left unmatched. The CDR3 is 18 amino acids. The CDR3 coding sequence is TGTGCCAGCAGCTTAGAGCGGCAGGGGGCGAAATCTGGAAACACCATATATTTT. This gives the protein CASSLERQGAKSGNTIYF.

The chain carries TRBV5-1 and TRBJ2-1; 7 positions match TRBD1. CDR1 and CDR2 (germline): SGHRS, YFSETQ. The CDR3 length is 14 residues. Trimming took 2 bases from V and 7 from J; bases not matched to a gene: 6. The CDR3 loop is CASSLQGFGNEQFF. The CDR3 coding sequence is TGCGCCAGCAGCTTACAGGGGTTTGGTAATGAGCAGTTCTTC. The variable domain in full, with the rest retrieved from reference TRBV5-1 and TRBJ2-1, is KAGVTQTPRYLIKTRGQQVTLSCSPISGHRSVSWYQQTPGQGLQFLFEYFSETQRNKGNFPGRFSGRQFSNSRSEMNVSTLELGDSALYLCASSLQGFGNEQFFGPGTRLTVL.

The V gene is TRBV6-1, the J gene TRBJ2-1; D is tentatively TRBD1 or TRBD2 (5 bases each). V was clipped by 2 bases and J by 10 bases, with 12 bases between them. Germline V gene sequence: CDR1 MNHNS, CDR2 SASEGT. This CDR3 comprises 13 residues. The CDR3 here is CASSERGDDEQFF. The DNA of the CDR3 is TGTGCCAGCAGTGAAAGGGGAGATGACGAGCAGTTCTTC.